The sample holds many counts of the clone carrying this T cell receptor beta chain. Antigen unknown. Primers used in a second PCR of about 6 to 12 cycles were a sample-barcoded 5' primer and a J-beta primer mix. TCRdb re-called the 5' RACE reads with MiXCR, one entry per CDR3 protein. The table records about 650,000 distinct CDR3 sequences, about 32% of them present only once. This specimen comes from a study of blood T cells in healthy people across ages. The CDR3 is 16 residues long. In germline, CDR1 is MGHRA, CDR2 YSYEKL. J lost 2 bases, V lost 4 bases, and 8 bases had no gene match. Findings and limits, study-wide: TCR beta diversity correlated strongly with naive T cell percentage. Because donor CMV status was unknown, expanded clonotype changes were possibly confounded.

The rearrangement uses TRBV4-1 and TRBJ2-3, with 8 positions matching TRBD2. The sample comprised blood. The TCR sequence derives from an elderly woman in good health. CDR3: CASSPGTRGVTDTQYF. The DNA for the CDR3 is TGCGCCAGCAGCCCCGGGACTAGAGGAGTCACAGATACGCAGTATTTT.